This T cell receptor beta chain was sequenced for a study of cytomegalovirus exposure and HLA in healthy donors. As for the study in general: Earlier results showed approximately 120 million unique TCR beta sequences derived from 150 million to 200 million T cells. Study results and caveats: Sequences of the TCR beta chain were said to predict the HLA-A and HLA-B alleles of most subjects accurately.

This clone was detected only once. The antigen is not known. Germline CDR1 and CDR2: LGHNA and YSLEER. V was trimmed by 4 bases and J by 4 bases, leaving 7 bases between them. The CDR3 is 13 amino acids. The PCR employed 60 Vbeta primers together with 13 Jbeta primers. Only in-frame clones appear in the TCRdb table, and some are missing; sequencing was by immunoSEQ multiplex PCR. The sample consists of roughly 20,000 clones, around 80% of them appearing once. The origin of this receptor is a human donor in good health. The J gene is TRBJ2-2, the V gene TRBV4-3, with no clear D. The sample taken for sequencing was PBMCs. In DNA form, the CDR3 reads TGCGCCAGCAGCCGCCAGGTCACCGGGGAGCTGTTTTTT. Encoded protein: CASSRQVTGELFF.